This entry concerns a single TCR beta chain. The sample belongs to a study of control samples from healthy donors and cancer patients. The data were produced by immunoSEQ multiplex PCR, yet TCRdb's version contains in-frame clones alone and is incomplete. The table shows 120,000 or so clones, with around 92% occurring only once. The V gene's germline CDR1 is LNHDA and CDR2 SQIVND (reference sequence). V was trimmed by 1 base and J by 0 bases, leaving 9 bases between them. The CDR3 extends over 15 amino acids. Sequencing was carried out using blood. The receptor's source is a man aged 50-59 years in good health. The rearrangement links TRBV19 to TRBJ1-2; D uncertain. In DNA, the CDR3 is TGTGCCAGTAGTATAGCTGGGATTACTAACTATGGCTACACCTTC. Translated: CASSIAGITNYGYTF.